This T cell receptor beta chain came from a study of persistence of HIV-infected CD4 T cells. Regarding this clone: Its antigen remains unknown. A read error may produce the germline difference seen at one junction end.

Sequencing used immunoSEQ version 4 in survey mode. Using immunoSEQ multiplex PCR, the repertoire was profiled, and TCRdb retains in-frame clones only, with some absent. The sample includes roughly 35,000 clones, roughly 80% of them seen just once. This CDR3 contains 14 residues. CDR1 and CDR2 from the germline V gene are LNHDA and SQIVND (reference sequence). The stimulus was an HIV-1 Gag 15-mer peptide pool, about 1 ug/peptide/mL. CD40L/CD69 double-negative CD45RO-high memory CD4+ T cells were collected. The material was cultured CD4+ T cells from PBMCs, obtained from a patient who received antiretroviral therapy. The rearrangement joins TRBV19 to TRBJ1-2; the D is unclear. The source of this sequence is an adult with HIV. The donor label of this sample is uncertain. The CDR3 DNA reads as TGTGCCAGTCGTATTCAGGTACTTGCGTATGGCTACACCTTC. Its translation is CASRIQVLAYGYTF.